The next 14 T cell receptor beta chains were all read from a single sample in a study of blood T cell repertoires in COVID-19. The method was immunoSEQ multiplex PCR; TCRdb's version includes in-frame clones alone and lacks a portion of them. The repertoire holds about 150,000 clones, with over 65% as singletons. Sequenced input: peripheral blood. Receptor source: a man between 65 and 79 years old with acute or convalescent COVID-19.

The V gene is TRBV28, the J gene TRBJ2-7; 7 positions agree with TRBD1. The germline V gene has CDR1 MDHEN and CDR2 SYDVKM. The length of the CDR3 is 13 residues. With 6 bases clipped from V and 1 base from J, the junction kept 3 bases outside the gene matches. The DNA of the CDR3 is TGTGCCAGCAGGCCGGGACAGTCCTACGAGCAGTACTTC. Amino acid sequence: CASRPGQSYEQYF. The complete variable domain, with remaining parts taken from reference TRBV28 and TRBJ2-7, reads DVKVTQSSRYLVKRTGEKVFLECVQDMDHENMFWYRQDPGLGLRLIYFSYDVKMKEKGDIPEGYSVSREKKERFSLILESASTNQTSMYLCASRPGQSYEQYFGPGTRLTVT.

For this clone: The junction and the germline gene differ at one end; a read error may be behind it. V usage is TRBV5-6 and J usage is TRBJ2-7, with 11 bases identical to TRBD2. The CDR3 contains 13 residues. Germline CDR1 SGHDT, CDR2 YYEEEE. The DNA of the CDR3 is TGTGCCAGCAGCTTCCGAGGGTTAGCGGGAGGGAGCTTC. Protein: CASSFRGLAGGSF.

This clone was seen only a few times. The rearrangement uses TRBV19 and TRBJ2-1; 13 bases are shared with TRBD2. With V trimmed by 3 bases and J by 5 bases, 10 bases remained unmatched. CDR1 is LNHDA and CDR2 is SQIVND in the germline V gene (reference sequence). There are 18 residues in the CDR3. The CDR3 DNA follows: TGTGCCAGTAGTATCGGGTGGGGGACTAGCGGGGCGAACAATGAGCAGTTCTTC. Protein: CASSIGWGTSGANNEQFF.

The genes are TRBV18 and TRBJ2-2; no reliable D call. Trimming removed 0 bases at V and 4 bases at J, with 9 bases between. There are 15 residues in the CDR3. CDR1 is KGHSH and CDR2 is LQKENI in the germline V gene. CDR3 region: CASSPPSQATGELFF. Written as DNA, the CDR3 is TGTGCCAGCTCACCACCGAGTCAAGCCACCGGGGAGCTGTTTTTT.

DNA for the CDR3: TGTGCCAGCAGCTTAGGTCTGACAGGGAGAGCGTCACCCCTCCACTTT. This codes for CASSLGLTGRASPLHF. The chain is built from TRBV7-2 and TRBJ1-6, with 7 positions matching TRBD1. Germline CDR1 SGHTA, CDR2 FQGNSA. This CDR3 is 16 amino acids long. V shed 1 base and J 10 bases; nucleotides not matched to a gene: 10.

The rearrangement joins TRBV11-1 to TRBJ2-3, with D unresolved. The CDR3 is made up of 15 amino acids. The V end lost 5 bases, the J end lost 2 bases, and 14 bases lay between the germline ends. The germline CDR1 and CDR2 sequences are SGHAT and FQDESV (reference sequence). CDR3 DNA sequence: TGTGCCAGCAGCCCCGGTGAACGGTTCACAGATACGCAGTATTTT. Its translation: CASSPGERFTDTQYF.

The CDR3 nucleotides are TGTGCCAGCAGTGTGGGGCCAGGGCCCACAGATACGCAGTATTTT. As protein: CASSVGPGPTDTQYF. The rearrangement uses TRBV2 and TRBJ2-3, with a weak D call TRBD1 (5 bases). CDR1 SNHLY and CDR2 FYNNEI come from the germline V gene. The CDR3 contains 15 residues. The V end lost 4 bases, the J end lost 2 bases, and 13 bases lay between the germline ends.

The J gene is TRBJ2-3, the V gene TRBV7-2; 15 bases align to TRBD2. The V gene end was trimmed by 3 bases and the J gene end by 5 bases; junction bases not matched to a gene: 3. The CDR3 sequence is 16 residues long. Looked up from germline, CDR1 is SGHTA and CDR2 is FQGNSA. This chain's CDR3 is CASSLGLAGGQDTQYF. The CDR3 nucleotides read TGTGCCAGCAGCTTGGGACTAGCGGGAGGCCAAGATACGCAGTATTTT.

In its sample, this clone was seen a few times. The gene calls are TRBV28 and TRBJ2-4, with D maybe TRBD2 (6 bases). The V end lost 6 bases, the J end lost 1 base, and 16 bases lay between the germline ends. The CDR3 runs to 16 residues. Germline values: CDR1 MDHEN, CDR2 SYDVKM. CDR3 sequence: CASSLPLRGAKNIQYF. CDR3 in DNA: TGTGCCAGCAGCTTACCCCTTCGGGGGGCCAAAAACATTCAGTACTTC.

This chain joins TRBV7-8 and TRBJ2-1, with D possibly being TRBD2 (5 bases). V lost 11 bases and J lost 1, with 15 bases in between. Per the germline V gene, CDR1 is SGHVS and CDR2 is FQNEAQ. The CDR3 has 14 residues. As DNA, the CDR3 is TGTGCCTCCGCCACGCTAGCTTCCTACAATGAGCAGTTCTTC. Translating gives CASATLASYNEQFF.

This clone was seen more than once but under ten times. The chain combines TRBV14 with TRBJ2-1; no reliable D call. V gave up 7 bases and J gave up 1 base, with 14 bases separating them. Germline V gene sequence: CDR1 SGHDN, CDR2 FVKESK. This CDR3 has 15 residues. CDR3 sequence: CASTLRQGSYNEQFF. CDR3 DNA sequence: TGTGCCAGCACCCTGAGACAAGGATCCTACAATGAGCAGTTCTTC. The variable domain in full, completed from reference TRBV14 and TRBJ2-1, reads EAGVTQFPSHSVIEKGQTVTLRCDPISGHDNLYWYRRVMGKEIKFLLHFVKESKQDESGMPNNRFLAERTGGTYSTLKVQPAELEDSGVYFCASTLRQGSYNEQFFGPGTRLTVL.

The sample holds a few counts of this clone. DNA of the CDR3: TGTGCCAGCAGTACGACAACCTCCAGCTCCTACGAGCAGTACTTC. Translation: CASSTTTSSSYEQYF. This sequence joins TRBV2 and TRBJ2-7; D is ambiguous. V was cut by 5 bases and J by 0 bases, with 14 bases left in between. From germline, CDR1 is SNHLY and CDR2 FYNNEI. The CDR3 has 15 residues.

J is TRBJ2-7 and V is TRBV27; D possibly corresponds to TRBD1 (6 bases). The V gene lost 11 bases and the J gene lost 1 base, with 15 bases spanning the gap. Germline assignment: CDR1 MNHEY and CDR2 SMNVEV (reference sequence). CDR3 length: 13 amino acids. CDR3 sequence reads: CASKGVRSYEQYF. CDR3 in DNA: TGTGCCTCAAAGGGGGTGCGGTCCTACGAGCAGTACTTC.

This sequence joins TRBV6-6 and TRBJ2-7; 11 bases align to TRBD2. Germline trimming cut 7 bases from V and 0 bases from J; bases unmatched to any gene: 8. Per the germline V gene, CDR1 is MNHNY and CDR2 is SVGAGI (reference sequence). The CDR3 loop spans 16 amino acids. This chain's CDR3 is CASTSGRPPFSYEQYF. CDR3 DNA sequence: TGTGCCAGCACTAGCGGGAGGCCTCCCTTCTCCTACGAGCAGTACTTC.